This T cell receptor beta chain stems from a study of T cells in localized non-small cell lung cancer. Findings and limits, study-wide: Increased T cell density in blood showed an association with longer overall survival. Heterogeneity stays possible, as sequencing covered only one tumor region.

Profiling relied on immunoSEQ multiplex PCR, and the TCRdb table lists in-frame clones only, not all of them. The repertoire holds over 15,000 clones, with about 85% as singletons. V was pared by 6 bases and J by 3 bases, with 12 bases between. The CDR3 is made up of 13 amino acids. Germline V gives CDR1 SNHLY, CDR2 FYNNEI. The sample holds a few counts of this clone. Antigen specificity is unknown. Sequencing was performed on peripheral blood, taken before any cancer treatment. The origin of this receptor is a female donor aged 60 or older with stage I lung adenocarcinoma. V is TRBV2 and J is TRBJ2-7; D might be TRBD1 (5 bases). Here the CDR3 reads CASRGAGHYEQYF. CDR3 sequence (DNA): TGTGCCAGCAGAGGGGCAGGCCACTACGAGCAGTACTTC.